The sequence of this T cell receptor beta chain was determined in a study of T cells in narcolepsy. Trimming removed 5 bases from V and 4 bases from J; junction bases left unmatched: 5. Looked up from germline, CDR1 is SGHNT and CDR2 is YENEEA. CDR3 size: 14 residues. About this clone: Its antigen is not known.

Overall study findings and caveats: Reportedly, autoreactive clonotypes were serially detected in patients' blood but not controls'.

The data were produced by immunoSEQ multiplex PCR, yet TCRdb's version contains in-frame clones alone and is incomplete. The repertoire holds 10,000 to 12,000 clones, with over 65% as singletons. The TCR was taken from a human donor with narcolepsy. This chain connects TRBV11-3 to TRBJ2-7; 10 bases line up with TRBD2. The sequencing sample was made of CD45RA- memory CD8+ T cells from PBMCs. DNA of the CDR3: TGTGCCAGCAGCCCAAGCGGGGGGGCTTACGAGCAGTACTTC. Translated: CASSPSGGAYEQYF.